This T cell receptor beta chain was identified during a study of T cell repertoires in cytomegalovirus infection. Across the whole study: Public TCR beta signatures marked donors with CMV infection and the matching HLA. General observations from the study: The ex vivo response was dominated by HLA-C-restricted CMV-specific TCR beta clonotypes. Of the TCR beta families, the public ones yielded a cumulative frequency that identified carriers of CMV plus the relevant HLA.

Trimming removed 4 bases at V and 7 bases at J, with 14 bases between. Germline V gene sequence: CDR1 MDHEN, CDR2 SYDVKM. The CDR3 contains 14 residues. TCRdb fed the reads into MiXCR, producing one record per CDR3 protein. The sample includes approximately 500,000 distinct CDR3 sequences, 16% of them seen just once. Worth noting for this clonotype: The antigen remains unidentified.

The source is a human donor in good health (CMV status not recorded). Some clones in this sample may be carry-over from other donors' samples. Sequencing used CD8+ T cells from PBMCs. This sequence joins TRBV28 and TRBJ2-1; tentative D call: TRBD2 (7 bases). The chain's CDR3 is CASSSRGARNEQFF. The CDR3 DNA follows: TGTGCCAGCAGTTCTCGGGGGGCGCGGAATGAGCAGTTCTTC.